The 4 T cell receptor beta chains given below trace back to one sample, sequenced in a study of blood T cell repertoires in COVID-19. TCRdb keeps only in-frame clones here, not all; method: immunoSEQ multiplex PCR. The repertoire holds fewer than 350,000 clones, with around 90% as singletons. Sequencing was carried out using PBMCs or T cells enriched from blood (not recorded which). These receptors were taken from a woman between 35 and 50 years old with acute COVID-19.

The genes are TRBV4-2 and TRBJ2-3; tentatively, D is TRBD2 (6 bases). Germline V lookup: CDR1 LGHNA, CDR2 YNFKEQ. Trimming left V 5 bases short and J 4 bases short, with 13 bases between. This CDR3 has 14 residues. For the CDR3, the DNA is TGTGCCAGCAGCGGGGGGAGAGACGCAGATACGCAGTATTTT. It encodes CASSGGRDADTQYF.

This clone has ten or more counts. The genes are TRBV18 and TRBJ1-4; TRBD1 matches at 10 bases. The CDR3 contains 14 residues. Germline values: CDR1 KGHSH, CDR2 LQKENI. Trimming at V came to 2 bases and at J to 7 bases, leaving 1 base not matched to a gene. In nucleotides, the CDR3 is TGTGCCAGCTCACCAGGGACAGGGGTTGAAAAACTGTTTTTT. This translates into CASSPGTGVEKLFF.

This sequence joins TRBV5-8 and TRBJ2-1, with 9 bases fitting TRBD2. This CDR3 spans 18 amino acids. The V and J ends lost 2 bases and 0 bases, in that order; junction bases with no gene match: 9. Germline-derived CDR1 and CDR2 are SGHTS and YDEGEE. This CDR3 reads CASSLRVAGGPSYNEQFF. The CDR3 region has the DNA TGTGCCAGCAGCTTAAGAGTGGCGGGAGGGCCCTCCTACAATGAGCAGTTCTTC.

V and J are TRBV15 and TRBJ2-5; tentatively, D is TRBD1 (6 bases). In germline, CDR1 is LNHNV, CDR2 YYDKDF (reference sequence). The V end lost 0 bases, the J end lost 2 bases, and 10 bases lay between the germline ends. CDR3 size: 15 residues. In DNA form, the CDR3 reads TGTGCCACCAGCAGAGATCCAGGACAGCAAGAGACCCAGTACTTC. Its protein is CATSRDPGQQETQYF. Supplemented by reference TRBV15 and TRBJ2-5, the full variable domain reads DAMVIQNPRYQVTQFGKPVTLSCSQTLNHNVMYWYQQKSSQAPKLLFHYYDKDFNNEADTPDNFQSRRPNTSFCFLDIRSPGLGDTAMYLCATSRDPGQQETQYFGPGTRLLVL.